This T cell receptor (beta chain) emerged from a study of shared clonotypes between healthy human individuals. Study-wide context: Per donor, CD8 memory used one plate, CD8 naive used two, CD4 memory used three and CD4 naive used three. General study findings and limits: Although depth was large, rarefaction showed that sequencing of the sorted subsets was incomplete.

The authors split each subset's genomic DNA evenly across several immunoSEQ plates. Some clones are missing from TCRdb's copy, which holds only in-frame ones; the method was immunoSEQ multiplex PCR. The repertoire holds roughly 2,500,000 clones, under 95% seen once, with 0.36% in the top ten. This CDR3 has 14 residues. Germline CDR1 and CDR2: MDHEN and SYDVKM. A note on this clone: Its matching antigen is unknown.

A CD45RA+ naive subset and a CD45RA-negative memory subset were split from CD4+ cells. The sequencing input was naive CD4+ T cells from PBMCs. Specified subset: CD45RA+ positively selected. The TCR sequence derives from a man between 18 and 29 years old in good health. Some clones in this sample may be carry-over from other donors' samples. The chain employs TRBV28 and TRBJ2-5, with D unclear. The better agreement between TRBJ2-7 and the DNA end casts doubt on the J call. The CDR3 nucleotides are TGTGCCAGCAGCTACCCCAGTCCATCCTACGAGCAGTACTTC. It yields the protein CASSYPSPSYEQYF.